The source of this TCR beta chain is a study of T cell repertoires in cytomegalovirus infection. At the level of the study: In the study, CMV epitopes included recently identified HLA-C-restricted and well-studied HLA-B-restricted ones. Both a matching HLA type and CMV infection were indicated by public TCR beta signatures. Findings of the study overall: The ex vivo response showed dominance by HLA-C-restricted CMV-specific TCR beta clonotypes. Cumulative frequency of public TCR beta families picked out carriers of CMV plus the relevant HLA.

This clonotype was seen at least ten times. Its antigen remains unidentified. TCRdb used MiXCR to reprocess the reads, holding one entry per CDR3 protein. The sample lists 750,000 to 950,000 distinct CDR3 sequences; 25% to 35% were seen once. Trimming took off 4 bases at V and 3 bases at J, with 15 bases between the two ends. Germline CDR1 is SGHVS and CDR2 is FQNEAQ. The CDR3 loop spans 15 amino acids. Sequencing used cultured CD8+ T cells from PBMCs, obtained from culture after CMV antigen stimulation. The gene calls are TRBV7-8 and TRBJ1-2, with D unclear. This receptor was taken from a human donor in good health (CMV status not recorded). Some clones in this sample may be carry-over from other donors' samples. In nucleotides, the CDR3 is TGTGCCAGCAGCTCGACGAACGGGGTTCACTATGGCTACACCTTC. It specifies CASSSTNGVHYGYTF. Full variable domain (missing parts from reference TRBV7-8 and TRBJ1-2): GAGVSQSPRYKVAKRGQDVALRCDPISGHVSLFWYQQALGQGPEFLTYFQNEAQLDKSGLPSDRFFAERPEGSVSTLKIQRTQQEDSAVYLCASSSTNGVHYGYTFGSGTRLTVV.